The present entry profiles one TCR beta chain with its context. Its antigen remains unknown. Primers included in the PCR were 60 Vbeta and 13 Jbeta primers. Original methodology: A later analysis tallied 87 million or so unique TCR beta chains, about 9.9 million of them shared. TCRdb's table, derived via immunoSEQ multiplex PCR, lists solely in-frame clones and lacks some. V and J calls and clone size are those listed in that table; D and trimming were worked out from the DNA. This sample has 200,000 to 250,000 clones; about 74% occur once, and the top ten carry 1.8%. The trim removed 4 bases at V and 5 bases at J, leaving 6 bases unmatched. CDR3 length equals 16 residues. Germline V gene sequence: CDR1 SGHAT, CDR2 FQNNGV. The data derive from a study of cytomegalovirus exposure and HLA in healthy donors. Notes on the study in general: The likely origin of a cluster of highly shared sequence variants was a sequencing artifact. Cytomegalovirus status was reportedly diagnosed by the classifier with high specificity and sensitivity.

The clonotype originates from a woman in her thirties in good health and CMV-seronegative. V usage is TRBV11-2 and J usage is TRBJ2-5; TRBD2 matches at 14 bases. Sequencing was carried out using PBMCs. The chain's CDR3 is CASSSGLAGDWETQYF. CDR3 sequence (DNA): TGTGCCAGCAGCTCGGGACTAGCGGGGGACTGGGAGACCCAGTACTTC.